This TCR beta chain comes out of a study of radiation and T cells in renal cell carcinoma. Study as a whole: Nephrectomy followed 15 Gy stereotactic body radiation by 4 weeks. General study results and limits: In blood, top tumor clones expanded by 2 weeks, shrinking by 4. Pretreatment tumor biopsies were lacking, so baseline clonotypes are unknown.

This CDR3 is built from 13 residues. The germline gives CDR1 LGHNT, CDR2 FRNRAP. V was cut by 1 base and J by 6 bases, with 7 bases left in between. Some clones are missing from TCRdb's copy, which holds only in-frame ones; the method was immunoSEQ multiplex PCR. The profile shows tens of thousands of clones, roughly four fifths of them singletons. Remarks on this clone: Its matching antigen is unknown.

Noted time point: blood 2 weeks post-SBRT. The treatment denotes: 15 Gy SBRT to primary tumor, nephrectomy 4 weeks later. This renal cell carcinoma was of the clear cell type. This clonotype originated in a man aged 55 to 69 with renal cell carcinoma. Specimen: blood, collected from a patient whose treatment included radiotherapy and nephrectomy. The genes are TRBV12-5 and TRBJ2-1; D gene uncertain. The DNA of the CDR3 is TGTGCTAGTGGTTTGGAGGCTCTCAATGAGCAGTTCTTC. Amino acids: CASGLEALNEQFF.